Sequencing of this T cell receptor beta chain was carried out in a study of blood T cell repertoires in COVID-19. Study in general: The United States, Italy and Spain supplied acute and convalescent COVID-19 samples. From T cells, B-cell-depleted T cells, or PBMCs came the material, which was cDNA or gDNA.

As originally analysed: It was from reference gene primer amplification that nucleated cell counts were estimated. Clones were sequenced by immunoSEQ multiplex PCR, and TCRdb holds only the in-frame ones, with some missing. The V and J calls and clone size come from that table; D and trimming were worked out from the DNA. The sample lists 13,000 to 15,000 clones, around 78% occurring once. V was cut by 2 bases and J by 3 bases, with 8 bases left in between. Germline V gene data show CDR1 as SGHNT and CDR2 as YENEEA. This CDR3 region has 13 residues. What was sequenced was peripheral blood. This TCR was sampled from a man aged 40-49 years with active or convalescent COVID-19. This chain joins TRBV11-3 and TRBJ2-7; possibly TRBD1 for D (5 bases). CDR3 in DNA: TGTGCCAGCAGCTTAACCAGGGACTACGAGCAGTACTTC. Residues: CASSLTRDYEQYF.